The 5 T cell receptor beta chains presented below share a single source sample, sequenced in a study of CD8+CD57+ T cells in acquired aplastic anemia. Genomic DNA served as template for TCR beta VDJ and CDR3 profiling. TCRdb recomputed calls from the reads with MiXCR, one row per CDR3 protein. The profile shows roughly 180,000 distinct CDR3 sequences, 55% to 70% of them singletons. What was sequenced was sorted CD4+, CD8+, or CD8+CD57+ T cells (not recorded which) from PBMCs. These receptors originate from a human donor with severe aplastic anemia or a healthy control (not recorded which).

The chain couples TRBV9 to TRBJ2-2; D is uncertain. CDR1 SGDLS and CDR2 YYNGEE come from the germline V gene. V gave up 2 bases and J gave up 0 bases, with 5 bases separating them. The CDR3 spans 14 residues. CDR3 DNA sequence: TGTGCCAGCAGCGTCCACTCGAACACCGGGGAGCTGTTTTTT. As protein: CASSVHSNTGELFF.

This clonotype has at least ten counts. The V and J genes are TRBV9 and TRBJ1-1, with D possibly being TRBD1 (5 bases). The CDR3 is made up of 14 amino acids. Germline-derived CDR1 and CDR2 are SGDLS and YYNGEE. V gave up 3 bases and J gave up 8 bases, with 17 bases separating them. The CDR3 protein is CASSAVGDPREAFF. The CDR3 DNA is TGTGCCAGCAGCGCGGTGGGGGACCCTCGGGAAGCTTTCTTT.

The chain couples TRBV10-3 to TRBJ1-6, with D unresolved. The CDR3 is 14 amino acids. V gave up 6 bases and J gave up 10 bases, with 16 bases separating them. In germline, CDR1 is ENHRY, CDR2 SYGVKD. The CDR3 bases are TGTGCCATCAGCCCGGACGGTGGCGGGTCACCCCTCCACTTT. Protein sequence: CAISPDGGGSPLHF.

The CDR3 DNA follows: TGTGCCAGCAGCTCGGGGACGTCGGGGACTGAAGCTTTCTTT. Amino acid sequence: CASSSGTSGTEAFF. The J gene is TRBJ1-1, the V gene TRBV7-9; tentatively, D is TRBD1 (5 bases). The CDR3 extends over 14 amino acids. Germline V gene lookup returns CDR1 SEHNR and CDR2 FQNEAQ (reference sequence). V lost 4 bases, J lost 5 bases, and 14 bases lay in between.

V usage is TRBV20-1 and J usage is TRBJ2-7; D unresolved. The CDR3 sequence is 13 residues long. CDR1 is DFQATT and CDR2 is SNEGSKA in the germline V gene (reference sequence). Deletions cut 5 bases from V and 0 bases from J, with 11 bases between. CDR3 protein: CSAAVASSYEQYF. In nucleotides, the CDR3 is TGCAGTGCTGCGGTCGCCTCCTCCTACGAGCAGTACTTC.